These T cell receptor beta chains were read from a single sample in a study of shared clonotypes between healthy human individuals. Produced via immunoSEQ multiplex PCR; TCRdb's table is partial and in-frame only. The sample shows some 1.5 million clones, approximately 98% of them seen only once. The sequencing input was naive CD4+ T cells sorted from blood. These receptors all come from a man between 25 and 39 years old in good health. Each CDR3 is given with its conserved first and last residue. The order of the fields is V gene, J gene, D gene, clone size, CDR3 protein, CDR3 DNA. A D gene is named only where the DNA matches it firmly. Some rows mark clone size as missing; the rest say once, few, many or name a class of expanded clone.

>TRBV10-3|TRBJ2-7|.|.
CAISESGYEQYF
TGTGCCATCAGTGAGTCGGGCTACGAGCAGTACTTC
>TRBV28|TRBJ1-2|.|.
CASSPSGPLANYGYTF
TGTGCCAGCAGTCCCTCGGGACCTCTAGCTAACTATGGCTACACCTTC
>TRBV7-3|TRBJ2-1|TRBD1|.
CASSLNPGTGQFF
TGTGCCAGCAGCTTAAACCCCGGGACAGGCCAGTTCTTC
>TRBV9|TRBJ1-2|.|.
CASSVDGDGAQGGYTF
TGTGCCAGCAGCGTAGATGGGGACGGTGCCCAGGGTGGCTACACCTTC
>TRBV5-4|TRBJ2-1|TRBD2|.
CASSRTSGSPLGAFF
TGTGCCAGCAGCAGGACTAGCGGGAGCCCTCTTGGCGCGTTCTTC
>TRBV29-1|TRBJ2-4|TRBD2|.
CSVRLAGLAKNIQYF
TGCAGCGTGAGATTAGCGGGGCTAGCCAAAAACATTCAGTACTTC
>TRBV30|TRBJ1-5|.|once
CAWSVLGSNQPQHF
TGTGCCTGGAGTGTTCTTGGTAGCAATCAGCCCCAGCATTTT
>TRBV6-5|TRBJ1-1|.|.
CASSFLRAPNTEAFF
TGTGCCAGCAGTTTCCTCCGGGCCCCGAACACTGAAGCTTTCTTT
>TRBV9|TRBJ1-1|TRBD1|.
CASSVDPGQLNTEAFF
TGTGCCAGCAGCGTTGACCCGGGACAGTTGAACACTGAAGCTTTCTTT
>TRBV7-2|TRBJ2-7|TRBD2|.
CASSLLSGTASYEQYF
TGTGCCAGCAGCCTCTTAAGCGGGACTGCCTCCTACGAGCAGTACTTC
>TRBV7-2|TRBJ2-3|TRBD2|.
CASSARLAGGVDTQYF
TGTGCCAGCAGCGCAAGACTAGCGGGAGGTGTAGATACGCAGTATTTT